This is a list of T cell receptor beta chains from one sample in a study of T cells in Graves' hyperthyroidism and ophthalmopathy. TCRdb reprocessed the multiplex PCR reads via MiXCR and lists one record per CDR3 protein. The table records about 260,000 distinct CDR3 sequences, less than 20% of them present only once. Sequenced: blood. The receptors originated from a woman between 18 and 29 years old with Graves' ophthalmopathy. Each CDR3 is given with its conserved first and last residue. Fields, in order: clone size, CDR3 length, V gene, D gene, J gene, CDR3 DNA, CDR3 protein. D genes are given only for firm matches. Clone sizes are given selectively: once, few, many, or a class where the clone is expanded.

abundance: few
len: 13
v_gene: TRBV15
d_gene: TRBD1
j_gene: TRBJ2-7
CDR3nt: TGTGCCACCAGCAGGGGACAGGCCGCCGAGCAGTACTTC
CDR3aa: CATSRGQAAEQYF

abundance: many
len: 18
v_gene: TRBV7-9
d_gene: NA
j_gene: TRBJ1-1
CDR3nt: TGTGCCAGCAGCTTAGTGTCTGTCGGAGGGGTTAGGAACACTGAAGCTTTCTTT
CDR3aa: CASSLVSVGGVRNTEAFF

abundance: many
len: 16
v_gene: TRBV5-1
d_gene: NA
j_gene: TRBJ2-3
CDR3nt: TGCGCCAGCAGCTTGGACACGGGTGAACTCACAGATACGCAGTATTTT
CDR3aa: CASSLDTGELTDTQYF

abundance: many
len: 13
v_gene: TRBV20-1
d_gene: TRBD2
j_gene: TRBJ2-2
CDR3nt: TGCAGTGCTAGCGACAGCGGGAGGAGAGAGCTGTTTTTT
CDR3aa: CSASDSGRRELFF

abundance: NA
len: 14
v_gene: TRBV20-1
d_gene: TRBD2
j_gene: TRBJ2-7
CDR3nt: TGCAGTGCTAGAGGCCCTAGCGGGGAGTACGAGCAGTACTTC
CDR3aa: CSARGPSGEYEQYF

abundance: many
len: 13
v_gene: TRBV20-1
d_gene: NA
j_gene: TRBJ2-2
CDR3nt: TGCAGTGCTAAATGGGAGCAAAAGGGGGAGCTGTTTTTT
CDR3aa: CSAKWEQKGELFF

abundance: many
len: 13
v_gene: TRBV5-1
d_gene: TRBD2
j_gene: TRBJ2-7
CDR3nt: TGCGCCAGCAGCTCGGAATGGGGGGGCGAGCAGTACTTC
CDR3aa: CASSSEWGGEQYF

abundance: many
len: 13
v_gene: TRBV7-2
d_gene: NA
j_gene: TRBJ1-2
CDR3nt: TGTGCCAGCAGCCCCGTTCGGGACTATGGCTACACCTTC
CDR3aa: CASSPVRDYGYTF

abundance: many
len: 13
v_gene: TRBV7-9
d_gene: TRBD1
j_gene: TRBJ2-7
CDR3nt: TGTGCCAGCAGCGCAGGGACAGGGAACGAGCAGTACTTC
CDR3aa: CASSAGTGNEQYF

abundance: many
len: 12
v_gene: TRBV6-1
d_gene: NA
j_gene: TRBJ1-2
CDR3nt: TGTGCCAGCAGTTACCCCAGAGGGGTAGTCACCTTC
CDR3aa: CASSYPRGVVTF

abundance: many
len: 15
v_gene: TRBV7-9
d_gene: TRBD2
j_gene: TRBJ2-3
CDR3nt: TGTGCCAGCAGCCAAGCGGGAGTATCCGCAGATACGCAGTATTTT
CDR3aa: CASSQAGVSADTQYF

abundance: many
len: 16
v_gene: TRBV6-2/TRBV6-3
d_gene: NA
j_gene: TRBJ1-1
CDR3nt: TGTGCCAGCAGTTACACCCCAAGGGAGCCCTCGGCTGAAGCTTTCTTT
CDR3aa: CASSYTPREPSAEAFF

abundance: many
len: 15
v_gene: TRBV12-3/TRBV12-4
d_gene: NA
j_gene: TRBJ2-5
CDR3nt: TGTGCCAGCTCCCCTCTATGGGAAGGGGCGGAGACCCAGTACTTC
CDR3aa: CASSPLWEGAETQYF

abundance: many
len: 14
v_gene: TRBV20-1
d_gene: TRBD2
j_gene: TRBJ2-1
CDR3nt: TGCAGTGCTCCTAGCGGGGGGGTTTACAATGAGCAGTTCTTC
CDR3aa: CSAPSGGVYNEQFF

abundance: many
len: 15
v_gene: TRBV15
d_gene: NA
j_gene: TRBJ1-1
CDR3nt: TGTGCCACCAGCACGAGCGTCAGCGCCTACACTGAAGCTTTCTTT
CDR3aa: CATSTSVSAYTEAFF

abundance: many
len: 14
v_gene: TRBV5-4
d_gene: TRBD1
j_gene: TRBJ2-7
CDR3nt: TGTGCCAGCAGTCCTCGGACAGGGGAGTACGAGCAGTACTTC
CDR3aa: CASSPRTGEYEQYF

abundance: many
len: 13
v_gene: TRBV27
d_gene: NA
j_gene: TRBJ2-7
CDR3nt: TGTGCCAGCAAGCCTTCTAGGAGCTACGAGCAGTACTTC
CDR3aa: CASKPSRSYEQYF

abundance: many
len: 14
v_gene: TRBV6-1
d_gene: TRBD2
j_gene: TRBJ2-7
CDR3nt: TGTGCCAGCAGGAGGCGGGAGAGTCCCTACGAGCAGTACTTC
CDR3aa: CASRRRESPYEQYF

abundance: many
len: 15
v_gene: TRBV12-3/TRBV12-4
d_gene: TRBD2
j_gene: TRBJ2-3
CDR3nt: TGTGCCAGCAGTCAAACGGGACTAGCGGAGGATACGCAGTATTTT
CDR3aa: CASSQTGLAEDTQYF

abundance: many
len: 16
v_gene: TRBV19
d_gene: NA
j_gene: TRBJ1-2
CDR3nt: TGTGCCAGTAGTATGACGGTCCTCGGGGCGGAATATGGCTACACCTTC
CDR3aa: CASSMTVLGAEYGYTF

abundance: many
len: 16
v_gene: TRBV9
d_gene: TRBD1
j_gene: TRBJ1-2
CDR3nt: TGTGCCAGCAGCGTAGGAGGACAGGGGGCCGACTATGGCTACACCTTC
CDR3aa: CASSVGGQGADYGYTF

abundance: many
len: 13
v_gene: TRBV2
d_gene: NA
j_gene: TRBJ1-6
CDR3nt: TGTGCCAGCAGTGAGCCCGATAATTCACCCCTCCACTTT
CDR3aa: CASSEPDNSPLHF